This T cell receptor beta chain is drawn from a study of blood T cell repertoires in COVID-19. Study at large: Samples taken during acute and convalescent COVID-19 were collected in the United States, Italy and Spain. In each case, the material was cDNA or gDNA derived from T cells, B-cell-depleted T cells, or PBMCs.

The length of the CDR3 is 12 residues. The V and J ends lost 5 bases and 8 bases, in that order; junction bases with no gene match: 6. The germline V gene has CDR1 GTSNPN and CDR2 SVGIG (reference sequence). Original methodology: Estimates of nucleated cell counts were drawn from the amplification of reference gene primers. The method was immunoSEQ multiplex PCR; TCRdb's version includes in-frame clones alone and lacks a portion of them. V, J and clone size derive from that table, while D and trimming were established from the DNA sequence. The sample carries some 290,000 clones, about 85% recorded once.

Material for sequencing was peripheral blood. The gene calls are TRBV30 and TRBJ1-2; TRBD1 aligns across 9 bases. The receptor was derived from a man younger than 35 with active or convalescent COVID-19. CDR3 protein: CAWETGGRGYTF. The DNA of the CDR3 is TGTGCCTGGGAGACAGGGGGACGAGGCTACACCTTC.